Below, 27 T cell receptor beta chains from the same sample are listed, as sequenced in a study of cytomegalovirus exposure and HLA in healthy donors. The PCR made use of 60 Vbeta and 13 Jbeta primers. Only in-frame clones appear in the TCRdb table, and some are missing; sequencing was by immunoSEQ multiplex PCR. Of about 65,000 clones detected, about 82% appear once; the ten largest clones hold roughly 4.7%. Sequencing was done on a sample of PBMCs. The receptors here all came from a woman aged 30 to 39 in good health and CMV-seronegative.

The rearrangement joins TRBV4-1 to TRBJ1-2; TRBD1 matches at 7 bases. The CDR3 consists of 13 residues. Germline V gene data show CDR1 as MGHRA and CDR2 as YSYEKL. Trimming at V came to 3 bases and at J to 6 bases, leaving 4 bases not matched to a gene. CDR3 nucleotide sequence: TGCGCCAGCAGCCAGCCGACAGGGAATGGCTACACCTTC. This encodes CASSQPTGNGYTF.

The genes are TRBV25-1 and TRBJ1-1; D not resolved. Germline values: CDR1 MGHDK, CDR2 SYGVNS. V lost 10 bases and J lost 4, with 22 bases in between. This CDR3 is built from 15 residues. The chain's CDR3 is CATDGEMLRGTEAFF. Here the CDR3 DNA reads TGTGCCACAGACGGTGAGATGCTCCGGGGCACTGAAGCTTTCTTT.

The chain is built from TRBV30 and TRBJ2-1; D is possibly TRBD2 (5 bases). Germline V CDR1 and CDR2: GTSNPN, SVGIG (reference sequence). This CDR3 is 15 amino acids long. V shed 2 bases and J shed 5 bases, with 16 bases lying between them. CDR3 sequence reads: CAWSFLAGRHNEQFF. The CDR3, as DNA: TGTGCCTGGAGTTTCTTGGCGGGTAGACACAATGAGCAGTTCTTC.

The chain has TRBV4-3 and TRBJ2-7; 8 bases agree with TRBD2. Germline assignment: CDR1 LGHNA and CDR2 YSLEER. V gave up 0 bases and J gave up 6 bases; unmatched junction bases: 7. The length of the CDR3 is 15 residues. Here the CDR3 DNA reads TGCGCCAGCAGCCAAGAGGAGCGGGGGAGCGGCGAGCAGTACTTC. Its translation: CASSQEERGSGEQYF.

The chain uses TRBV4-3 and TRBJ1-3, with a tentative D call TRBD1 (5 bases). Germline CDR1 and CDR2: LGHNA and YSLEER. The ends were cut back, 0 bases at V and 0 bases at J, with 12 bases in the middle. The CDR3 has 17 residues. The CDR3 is CASSQDQGPSSGNTIYF. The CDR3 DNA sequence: TGCGCCAGCAGCCAAGATCAGGGTCCCAGCTCTGGAAACACCATATATTTT.

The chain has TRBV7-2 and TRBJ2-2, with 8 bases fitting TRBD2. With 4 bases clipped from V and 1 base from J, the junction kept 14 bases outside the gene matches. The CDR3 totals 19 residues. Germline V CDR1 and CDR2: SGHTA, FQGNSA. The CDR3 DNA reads TGTGCCAGCAGCTACCGTTTGCGGGAGGAGAGGGGGAACACCGGGGAGCTGTTTTTT. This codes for CASSYRLREERGNTGELFF.

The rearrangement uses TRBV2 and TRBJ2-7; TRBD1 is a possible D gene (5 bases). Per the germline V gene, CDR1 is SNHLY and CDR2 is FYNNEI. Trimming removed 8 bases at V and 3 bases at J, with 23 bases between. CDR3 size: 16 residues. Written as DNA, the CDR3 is TGTGCCAGCCACGGCGATGACAGTGGTCCCTTCTACGAGCAGTACTTC. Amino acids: CASHGDDSGPFYEQYF.

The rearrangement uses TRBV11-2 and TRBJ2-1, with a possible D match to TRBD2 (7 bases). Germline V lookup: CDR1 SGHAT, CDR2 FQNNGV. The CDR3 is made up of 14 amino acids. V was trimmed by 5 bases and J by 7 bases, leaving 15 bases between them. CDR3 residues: CASSLNGGQNEQFF. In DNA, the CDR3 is TGTGCCAGCAGCCTTAACGGGGGGCAGAATGAGCAGTTCTTC.

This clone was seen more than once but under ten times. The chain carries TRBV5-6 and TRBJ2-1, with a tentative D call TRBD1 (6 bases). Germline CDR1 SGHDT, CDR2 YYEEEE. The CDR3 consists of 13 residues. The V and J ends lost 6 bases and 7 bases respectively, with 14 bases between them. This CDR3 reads CASTLGTGNEQFF. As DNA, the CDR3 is TGTGCCAGCACCCTTGGCACAGGGAATGAGCAGTTCTTC.

The CDR3 reads CASSYIWGGETQYF. CDR3 sequence (DNA): TGTGCCAGCAGTTATATTTGGGGGGGAGAGACCCAGTACTTC. The V call is TRBV6-5, the J call TRBJ2-5; 7 bases agree with TRBD2. After removal of 3 bases from V and 4 bases from J, the junction contained 5 bases not matched to a gene. The V gene's germline CDR1 is MNHEY and CDR2 SVGAGI. The CDR3 totals 14 residues.

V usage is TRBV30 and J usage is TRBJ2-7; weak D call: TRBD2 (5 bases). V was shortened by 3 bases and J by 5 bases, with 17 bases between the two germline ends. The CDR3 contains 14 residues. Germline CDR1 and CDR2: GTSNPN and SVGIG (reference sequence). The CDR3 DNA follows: TGTGCCTGGAGCCTAGCTTCCCTCGGGGACGAGCAGTACTTC. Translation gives CAWSLASLGDEQYF.

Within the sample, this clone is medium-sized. For the CDR3, the DNA is TGTGCCAGCAGCCCTACCGTAGAGGGAGATGAGCAGTTCTTC. It codes for CASSPTVEGDEQFF. This sequence joins TRBV6-4 and TRBJ2-1; D is perhaps TRBD2 (5 bases). This CDR3 is built from 14 residues. Germline V gives CDR1 MRHNA, CDR2 SNTAGT. Trimming stripped 6 bases from V and 8 bases from J, with 17 bases between.

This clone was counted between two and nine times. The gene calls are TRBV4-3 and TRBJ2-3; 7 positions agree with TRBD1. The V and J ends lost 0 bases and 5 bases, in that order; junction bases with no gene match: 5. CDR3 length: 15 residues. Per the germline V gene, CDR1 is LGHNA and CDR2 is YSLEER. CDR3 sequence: CASSQDRAGGDTQYF. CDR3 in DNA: TGCGCCAGCAGCCAAGATCGGGCAGGGGGAGATACGCAGTATTTT.

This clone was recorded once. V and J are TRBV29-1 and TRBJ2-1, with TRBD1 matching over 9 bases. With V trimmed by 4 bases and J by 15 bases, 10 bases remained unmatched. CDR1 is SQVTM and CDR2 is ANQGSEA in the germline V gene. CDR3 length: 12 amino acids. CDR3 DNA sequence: TGCAGCGTTGGAGGTTCCGGGACAGGGCCGTTCTTC. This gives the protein CSVGGSGTGPFF.

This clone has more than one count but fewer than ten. Here the CDR3 DNA reads TGTGCCAGTGAGAGCGGGGGGCGGGTTAACACTGAAGCTTTCTTT. This codes for CASESGGRVNTEAFF. V gene TRBV6-5 combines with J gene TRBJ1-1; D perhaps matches TRBD1 (6 bases). Germline V gene data show CDR1 as MNHEY and CDR2 as SVGAGI. This CDR3 region has 15 residues. V was clipped by 9 bases and J by 2 bases, with 19 bases between them.

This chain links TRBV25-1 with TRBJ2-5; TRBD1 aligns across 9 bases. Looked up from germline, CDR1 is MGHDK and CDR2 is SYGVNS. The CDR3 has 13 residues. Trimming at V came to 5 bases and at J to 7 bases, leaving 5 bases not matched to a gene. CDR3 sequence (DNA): TGTGCCAGCAGTTCCGGGACAGGGATGACCCAGTACTTC. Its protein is CASSSGTGMTQYF. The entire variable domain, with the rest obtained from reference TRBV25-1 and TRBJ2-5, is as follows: EADIYQTPRYLVIGTGKKITLECSQTMGHDKMYWYQQDPGMELHLIHYSYGVNSTEKGDLSSESTVSRIRTEHFPLTLESARPSHTSQYLCASSSGTGMTQYFGPGTRLLVL.

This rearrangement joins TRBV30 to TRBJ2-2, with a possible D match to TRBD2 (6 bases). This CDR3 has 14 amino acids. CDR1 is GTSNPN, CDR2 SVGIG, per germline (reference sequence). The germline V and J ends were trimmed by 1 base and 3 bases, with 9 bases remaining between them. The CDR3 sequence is CAWSGTTDTGELFF. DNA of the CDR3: TGTGCCTGGAGTGGGACTACCGACACCGGGGAGCTGTTTTTT.

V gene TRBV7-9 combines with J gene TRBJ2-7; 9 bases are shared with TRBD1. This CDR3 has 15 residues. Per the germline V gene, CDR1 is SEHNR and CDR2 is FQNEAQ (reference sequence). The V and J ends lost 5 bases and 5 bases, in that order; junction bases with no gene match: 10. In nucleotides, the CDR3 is TGTGCCAGCAGCAAGGACTCACAGGGGGCCAACGAGCAGTACTTC. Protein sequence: CASSKDSQGANEQYF.

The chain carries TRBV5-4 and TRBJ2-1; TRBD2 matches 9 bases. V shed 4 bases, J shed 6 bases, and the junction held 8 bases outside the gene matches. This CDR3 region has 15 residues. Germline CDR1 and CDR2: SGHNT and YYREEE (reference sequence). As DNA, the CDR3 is TGTGCCAGCAGCCGCGGGACTAGCCCTGTCAATGAGCAGTTCTTC. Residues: CASSRGTSPVNEQFF.

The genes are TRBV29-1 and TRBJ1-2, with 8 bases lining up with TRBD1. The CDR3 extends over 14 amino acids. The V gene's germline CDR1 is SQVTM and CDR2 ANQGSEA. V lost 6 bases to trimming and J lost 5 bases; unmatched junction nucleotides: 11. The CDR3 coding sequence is TGCAGCGTGGGGGGACAGGACAATACTTATGGCTACACCTTC. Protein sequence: CSVGGQDNTYGYTF.

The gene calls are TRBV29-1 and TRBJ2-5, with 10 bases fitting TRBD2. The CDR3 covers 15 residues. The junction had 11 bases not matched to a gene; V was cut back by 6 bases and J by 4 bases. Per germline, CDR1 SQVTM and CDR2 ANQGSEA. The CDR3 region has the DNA TGCAGCGTCGTTAGGCTAGCGGGAGCAGCAGAGACCCAGTACTTC. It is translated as CSVVRLAGAAETQYF.

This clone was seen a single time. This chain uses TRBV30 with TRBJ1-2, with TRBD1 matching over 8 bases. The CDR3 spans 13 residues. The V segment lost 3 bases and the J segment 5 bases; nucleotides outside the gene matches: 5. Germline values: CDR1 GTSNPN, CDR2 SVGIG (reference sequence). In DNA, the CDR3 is TGTGCCTGGAGCCCAACAGGGGGGTATGGCTACACCTTC. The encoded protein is CAWSPTGGYGYTF.

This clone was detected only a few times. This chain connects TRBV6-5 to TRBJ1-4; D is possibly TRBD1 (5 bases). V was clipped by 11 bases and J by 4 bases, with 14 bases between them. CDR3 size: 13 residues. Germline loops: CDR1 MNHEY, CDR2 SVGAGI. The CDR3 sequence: CAREAQGNEKLFF. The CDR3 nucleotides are TGTGCCCGCGAAGCTCAGGGTAATGAAAAACTGTTTTTT.

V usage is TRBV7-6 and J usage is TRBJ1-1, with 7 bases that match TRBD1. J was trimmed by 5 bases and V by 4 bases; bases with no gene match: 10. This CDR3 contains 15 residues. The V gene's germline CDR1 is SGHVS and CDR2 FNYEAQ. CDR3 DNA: TGTGCCAGCAGCTCAGGTTTCCAGGGGGGAACTGAAGCTTTCTTT. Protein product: CASSSGFQGGTEAFF.

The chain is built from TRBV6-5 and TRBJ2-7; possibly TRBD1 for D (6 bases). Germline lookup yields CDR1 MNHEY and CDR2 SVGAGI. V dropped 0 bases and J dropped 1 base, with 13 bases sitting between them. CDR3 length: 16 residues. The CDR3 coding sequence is TGTGCCAGCAGTTACTCGATGGCAGGGGCATCCTACGAGCAGTACTTC. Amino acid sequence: CASSYSMAGASYEQYF.

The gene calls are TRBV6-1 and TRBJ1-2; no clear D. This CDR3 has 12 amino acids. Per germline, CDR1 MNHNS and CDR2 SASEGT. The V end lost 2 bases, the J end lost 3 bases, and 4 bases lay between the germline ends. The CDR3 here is CASSELYYGYTF. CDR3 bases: TGTGCCAGCAGTGAACTGTACTATGGCTACACCTTC.

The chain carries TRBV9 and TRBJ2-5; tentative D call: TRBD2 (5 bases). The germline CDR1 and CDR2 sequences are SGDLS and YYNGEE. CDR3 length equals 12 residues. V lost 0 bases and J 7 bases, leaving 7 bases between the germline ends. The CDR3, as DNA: TGTGCCAGCAGCGTAGATGAGGGGACCCAGTACTTC. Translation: CASSVDEGTQYF.